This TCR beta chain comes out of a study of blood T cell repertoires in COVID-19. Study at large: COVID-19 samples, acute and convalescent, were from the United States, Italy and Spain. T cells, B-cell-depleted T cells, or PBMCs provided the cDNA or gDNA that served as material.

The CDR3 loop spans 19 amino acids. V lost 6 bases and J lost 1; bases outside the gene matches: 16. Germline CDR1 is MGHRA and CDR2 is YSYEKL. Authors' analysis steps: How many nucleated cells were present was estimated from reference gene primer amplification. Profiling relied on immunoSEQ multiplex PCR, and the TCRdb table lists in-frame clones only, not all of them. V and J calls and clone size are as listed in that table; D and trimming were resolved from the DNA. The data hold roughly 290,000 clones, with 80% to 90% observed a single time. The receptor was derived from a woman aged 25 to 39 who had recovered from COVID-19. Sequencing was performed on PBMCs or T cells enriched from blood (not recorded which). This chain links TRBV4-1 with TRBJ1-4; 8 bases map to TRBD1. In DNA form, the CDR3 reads TGCGCCAGCAGTCGACAGGGGCTCGCCTTATCGGGAACTAATGAAAAACTGTTTTTT. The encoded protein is CASSRQGLALSGTNEKLFF.